This TCR beta chain was identified during a study of cytomegalovirus exposure and HLA in healthy donors. Study observations and caveats: In a later analysis, TCR beta V- and J-gene trimming showed a link to a missense DCLRE1C variant. Researchers reported in a later analysis that common viral pathogens appeared linked to several top clusters. HLA restriction was apparent for most CMV-associated TCR beta chains in a later analysis. Reports indicate that TCR beta sequences accurately predicted the HLA-A and HLA-B alleles of most subjects.

V was shortened by 1 base and J by 2 bases, with 12 bases between the two germline ends. Germline V lookup: CDR1 SGHNT, CDR2 YENEEA. The CDR3 runs 15 residues. As regards this clone: What it recognizes is unknown.

A multiplex PCR was run with 60 Vbeta primers and 13 Jbeta primers. Assay: immunoSEQ multiplex PCR; the TCRdb copy retains only in-frame clones and omits some. The repertoire consists of 120,000 to 150,000 clones, with around three quarters occurring once and the leading ten covering 2.5% to 3.5%. The chain is built from TRBV11-3 and TRBJ2-7; possible D gene TRBD1, 6 bases. This TCR came from a man aged 35 to 55 in good health and CMV-seropositive. What was sequenced was PBMCs. The CDR3 loop is CASSLGAGDPYEQYF. CDR3 in DNA: TGTGCCAGCAGCTTAGGGGCAGGGGATCCCTACGAGCAGTACTTC.